What follows are 18 T cell receptor beta chains derived from one specimen sequenced in a study of shared clonotypes between healthy human individuals. Generated by immunoSEQ multiplex PCR, the TCRdb table keeps only in-frame clones and is missing some. The sample includes 450,000 or so clones, more than 70% of them seen just once. The specimen was PBMCs. These receptors all stem from a woman aged 40 to 55 in good health. Some clones in this sample may be carry-over from other donors' samples.

This chain uses TRBV5-8 with TRBJ1-2; D gene uncertain. V dropped 0 bases and J dropped 4 bases, with 7 bases sitting between them. Per germline, CDR1 SGHTS and CDR2 YDEGEE. This CDR3 spans 13 amino acids. The CDR3 is CASSLVGSYGYTF. The CDR3 nucleotides are TGTGCCAGCAGCTTGGTGGGGTCCTATGGCTACACCTTC.

The V call is TRBV28, the J call TRBJ2-7, with D hard to call. Per the germline V gene, CDR1 is MDHEN and CDR2 is SYDVKM. Trimming cost V 5 bases and J 2 bases, with 13 bases left between them. This CDR3 is 14 amino acids long. CDR3: CASSRPGQPYEQYF. The CDR3 DNA is TGTGCCAGCAGTCGACCTGGGCAGCCCTACGAGCAGTACTTC.

The sample holds one count of this clone. A read error is the likely source, as a far larger clone sits one nucleotide away. The genes are TRBV5-1 and TRBJ2-7; TRBD1 might be the D (6 bases). CDR1 is SGHRS and CDR2 is YFSETQ in the germline V gene. The V end lost 0 bases, the J end lost 3 bases, and 7 bases lay between the germline ends. CDR3 length equals 13 residues. DNA for the CDR3: TGCGCCAGCAGCTTGGAACAGGGCTACGAGCAGTACTTC. It specifies CASSLEQGYEQYF. Together with reference TRBV5-1 and TRBJ2-7, the CDR3 gives the full variable domain: KAGVTQTPRYLIKTRGQQVTLSCSPISGHRSVSWYQQTPGQGLQFLFEYFSETQRNKGNFPGRFSGRQFSNSRSEMNVSTLELGDSALYLCASSLEQGYEQYFGPGTRLTVT.

The V and J genes are TRBV27 and TRBJ2-1; D is unresolved. CDR3 length: 11 residues. V gave up 6 bases and J gave up 9 bases, with 9 bases separating them. Germline lookup yields CDR1 MNHEY and CDR2 SMNVEV (reference sequence). CDR3: CASRSLGEQFF. The CDR3 DNA is TGTGCCAGCAGAAGTTTGGGTGAGCAGTTCTTC.

V usage is TRBV5-4 and J usage is TRBJ1-2, with TRBD1 identical over 10 bases. In germline, CDR1 is SGHNT, CDR2 YYREEE (reference sequence). The CDR3 is made up of 15 amino acids. V shed 4 bases and J 4 bases; nucleotides not matched to a gene: 7. For the CDR3, the DNA is TGTGCCAGCAGCCCAGGACAGGGGGAAGTCTATGGCTACACCTTC. It translates to CASSPGQGEVYGYTF.

V usage is TRBV27 and J usage is TRBJ1-2, with a tentative D call TRBD1 (5 bases). Per the germline V gene, CDR1 is MNHEY and CDR2 is SMNVEV (reference sequence). Trimming left V 3 bases short and J 4 bases short, with 15 bases between. The CDR3 spans 15 residues. CDR3 nucleotide sequence: TGTGCCAGCAGTTTGCGGTGGGGCAGCCTCTATGGCTACACCTTC. This gives the protein CASSLRWGSLYGYTF.

This clone has a count of ten or more. Other DNA sequences in this specimen translate into the identical CDR3. This chain connects TRBV28 to TRBJ2-2; TRBD1 aligns across 9 bases. J lost 3 bases, V lost 5 bases, and 4 bases had no gene match. The CDR3 contains 15 residues. The V gene's germline CDR1 is MDHEN and CDR2 SYDVKM. The CDR3 here is CASSPGTGHTGELFF. The CDR3 DNA sequence: TGTGCCAGCAGTCCCGGGACAGGGCACACCGGGGAGCTGTTTTTT. Combining the CDR3 with reference TRBV28 and TRBJ2-2 gives the whole variable domain DVKVTQSSRYLVKRTGEKVFLECVQDMDHENMFWYRQDPGLGLRLIYFSYDVKMKEKGDIPEGYSVSREKKERFSLILESASTNQTSMYLCASSPGTGHTGELFFGEGSRLTVL.

The chain combines TRBV29-1 with TRBJ1-1, with D perhaps matching TRBD1 (5 bases). Germline values: CDR1 SQVTM, CDR2 ANQGSEA. CDR3 length equals 13 residues. Between the trimmed V and J ends, which lost 8 bases and 2 bases, there was a span of 15 bases. CDR3 in amino acids: CSLKAGGNTEAFF. CDR3 bases: TGCAGCCTGAAGGCGGGGGGAAACACTGAAGCTTTCTTT.

The table lists this clone with a few counts. A far larger clone is just one base off, so this is likely a read error. Other DNA variants within this sample encode the same CDR3. This chain links TRBV30 with TRBJ2-7; D may be TRBD1 (6 bases). CDR1 GTSNPN and CDR2 SVGIG come from the germline V gene (reference sequence). CDR3 length: 14 amino acids. CDR3 coding DNA: TGTGCCTGGAGTGTACTCAGGGGCTCCTATGAGCAGTACTTC. It codes for CAWSVLRGSYEQYF.

In regard to this clone: Given a far larger clone just one base away, this is likely a sequencing read error. This chain joins TRBV30 and TRBJ2-5; the D gene could be TRBD1 or TRBD2 (6 bases each). The last part of the DNA fits TRBJ2-7 better; the J call may be wrong. CDR3 length: 13 residues. Germline V lookup: CDR1 GTSNPN, CDR2 SVGIG (reference sequence). The CDR3 sequence is CAWRTGGSCEQYF. The DNA of the CDR3 is TGTGCCTGGAGGACCGGGGGCTCCTGCGAGCAGTACTTC.

As to this clone: Other DNA sequences from this sample encode an identical CDR3 as well. The chain joins TRBV5-1 to TRBJ2-5; weak D call: TRBD1 (6 bases). The CDR3 totals 14 residues. The germline V and J ends were trimmed by 1 base and 1 base, with 8 bases remaining between them. Germline-derived CDR1 and CDR2 are SGHRS and YFSETQ. CDR3: CASSLQGLQETQYF. CDR3 bases: TGCGCCAGCAGCTTGCAGGGGCTCCAAGAGACCCAGTACTTC.

This sequence joins TRBV6-1 and TRBJ1-2; no reliable D call. Germline-derived CDR1 and CDR2 are MNHNS and SASEGT. The CDR3 sequence is 13 residues long. V was trimmed by 7 bases and J by 1 base, leaving 10 bases between them. CDR3 region: CASNMILNYGYTF. The CDR3 DNA is TGTGCCAGCAACATGATTCTTAACTATGGCTACACCTTC.

This rearrangement joins TRBV5-6 to TRBJ1-1, with 7 nucleotides matching TRBD1. CDR1 is SGHDT and CDR2 is YYEEEE in the germline V gene. With 4 bases clipped from V and 5 bases from J, the junction kept 14 bases outside the gene matches. This CDR3 region has 16 residues. Here the CDR3 reads CASSPATGSKRTEAFF. The CDR3 nucleotides read TGTGCCAGCAGCCCTGCGACAGGGTCTAAGAGGACTGAAGCTTTCTTT.

The V call is TRBV19, the J call TRBJ1-1; maybe TRBD1 (6 bases). The CDR3 spans 13 residues. Germline loops: CDR1 LNHDA, CDR2 SQIVND (reference sequence). Trimming pared 10 bases from V and 1 base from J, leaving 13 bases between. The CDR3 coding sequence is TGTGCCACCCAGGGACACCAGAACACTGAAGCTTTCTTT. It encodes CATQGHQNTEAFF.

This rearrangement joins TRBV7-9 to TRBJ1-1; TRBD1 is a possible D gene (5 bases). Looked up from germline, CDR1 is SEHNR and CDR2 is FQNEAQ (reference sequence). Trimming left V 1 base short and J 3 bases short, with 12 bases between. The CDR3 sequence is 15 residues long. The CDR3 region is CASSLGGASDTEAFF. In DNA, the CDR3 is TGTGCCAGCAGCTTAGGGGGCGCGTCGGACACTGAAGCTTTCTTT.

V is TRBV27 and J is TRBJ2-3; maybe TRBD2 (5 bases). Germline V gene data show CDR1 as MNHEY and CDR2 as SMNVEV (reference sequence). With 5 bases removed from V and 5 bases from J, the gap between germline ends came to 11 bases. The CDR3 has 13 amino acids. In DNA form, the CDR3 reads TGTGCCAGCAGTCCCCCGGGATTAGATACGCAGTATTTT. Amino acid sequence: CASSPPGLDTQYF.

The CDR3 DNA sequence: TGTGCCTGGAGTGTAAGAGGGGGCACGAGTCATGGCTACACCTTC. Its translation: CAWSVRGGTSHGYTF. The chain recombines TRBV30 with TRBJ1-2, with TRBD1 matching over 7 bases. Looked up from germline, CDR1 is GTSNPN and CDR2 is SVGIG (reference sequence). This CDR3 region has 15 residues. The V and J ends lost 0 bases and 6 bases, in that order; junction bases with no gene match: 10. The whole variable domain, remainder taken from reference TRBV30 and TRBJ1-2, is SQTIHQWPATLVQPVGSPLSLECTVEGTSNPNLYWYRQAAGRGLQLLFYSVGIGQISSEVPQNLSASRPQDRQFILSSKKLLLSDSGFYLCAWSVRGGTSHGYTFGSGTRLTVV.

On this clone itself: An end of the junction differs from the germline gene, which may be a read error. The V and J genes are TRBV28 and TRBJ1-4; a possible D gene is TRBD1 (6 bases). The CDR3 is 19 residues long. CDR1 is MDHEN and CDR2 is SYDVKM in the germline V gene. In DNA, the CDR3 is TGTGCCAGCAGTTTATTAAGCGCAGGGACACACGTCGGTAATCAAAAACTGTTTTTT. Protein product: CASSLLSAGTHVGNQKLFF.